The present entry profiles one T cell receptor beta chain with its context. Its target is not known. The source of the sample is a study of post-analysis software for immune sequencing data. As for the study in general: The courses of disease that were included comprised relapsing-remitting, secondary progressive and progressive-relapsing multiple sclerosis. Study-wide results and limits: Relative to controls, patients with multiple sclerosis showed significantly lower normalized Chao1 diversity. Four to six TRBV segments were more frequent in patients than controls; TRBV5-6, TRBV5-1 and TRBV20-1 belonged to this group.

Libraries were made from TCR beta cDNA, and they carried unique molecular identifiers. TCRdb reprocessed the PCR reads via MiXCR and lists one record per CDR3 protein. The sample shows about half a million distinct CDR3 sequences, under 55% of them seen only once. V lost 6 bases and J 3 bases, leaving 20 bases between the germline ends. From germline, CDR1 is MDHEN and CDR2 SYDVKM. This CDR3 region has 16 residues. The chain couples TRBV28 to TRBJ1-1; possible D gene TRBD1, 5 bases. Material for sequencing was blood. The sequence came from a girl between 5 and 17 years old with multiple sclerosis. CDR3 residues: CASRPQGFRSDTEAFF. The CDR3 DNA reads TGTGCCAGCAGGCCCCAGGGATTTCGGTCGGACACTGAAGCTTTCTTT.